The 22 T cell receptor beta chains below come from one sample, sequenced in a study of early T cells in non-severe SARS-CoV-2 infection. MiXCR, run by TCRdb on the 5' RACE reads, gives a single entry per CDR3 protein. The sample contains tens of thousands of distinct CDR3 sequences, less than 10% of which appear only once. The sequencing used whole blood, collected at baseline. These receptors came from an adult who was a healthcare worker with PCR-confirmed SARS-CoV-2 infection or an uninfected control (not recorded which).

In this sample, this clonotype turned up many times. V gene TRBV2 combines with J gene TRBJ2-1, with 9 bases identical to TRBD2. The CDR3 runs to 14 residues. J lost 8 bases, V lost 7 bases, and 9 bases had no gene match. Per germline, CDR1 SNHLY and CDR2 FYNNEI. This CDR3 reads CASKRGGAIDEQFF. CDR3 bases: TGTGCCAGCAAACGCGGGGGGGCCATCGATGAGCAGTTCTTC.

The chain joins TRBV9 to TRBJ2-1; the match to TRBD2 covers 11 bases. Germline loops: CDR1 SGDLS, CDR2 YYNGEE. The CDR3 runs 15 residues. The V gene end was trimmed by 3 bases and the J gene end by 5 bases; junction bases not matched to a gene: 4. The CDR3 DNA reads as TGTGCCAGCAGCGCCGAACTAGCGGGGGACAATGAGCAGTTCTTC. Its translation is CASSAELAGDNEQFF. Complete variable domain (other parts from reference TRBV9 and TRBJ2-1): DSGVTQTPKHLITATGQRVTLRCSPRSGDLSVYWYQQSLDQGLQFLIQYYNGEERAKGNILERFSAQQFPDLHSELNLSSLELGDSALYFCASSAELAGDNEQFFGPGTRLTVL.

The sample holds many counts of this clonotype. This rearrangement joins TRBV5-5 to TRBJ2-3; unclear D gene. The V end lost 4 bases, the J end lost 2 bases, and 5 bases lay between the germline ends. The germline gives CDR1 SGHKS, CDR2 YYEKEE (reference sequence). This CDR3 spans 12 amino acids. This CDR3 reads CASSIATDTQYF. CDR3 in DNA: TGTGCCAGCAGCATAGCCACAGATACGCAGTATTTT.

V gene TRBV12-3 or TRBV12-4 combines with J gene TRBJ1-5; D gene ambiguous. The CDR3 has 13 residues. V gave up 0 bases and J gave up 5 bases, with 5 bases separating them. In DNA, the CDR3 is TGTGCCAGCAGTTTAGCGGTTGATCAGCCCCAGCATTTT. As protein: CASSLAVDQPQHF.

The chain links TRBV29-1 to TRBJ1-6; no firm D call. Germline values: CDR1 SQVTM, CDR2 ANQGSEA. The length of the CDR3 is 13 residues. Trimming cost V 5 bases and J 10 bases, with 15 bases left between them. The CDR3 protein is CSVQTGLWSPLHF. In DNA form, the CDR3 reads TGCAGCGTTCAAACGGGTTTATGGTCACCCCTCCACTTT.

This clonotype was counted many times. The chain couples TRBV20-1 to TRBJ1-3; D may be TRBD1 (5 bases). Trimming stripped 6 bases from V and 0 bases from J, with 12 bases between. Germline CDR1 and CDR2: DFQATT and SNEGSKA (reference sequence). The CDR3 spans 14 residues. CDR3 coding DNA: TGCAGTGCGGGGGACGCCGACTCTGGAAACACCATATATTTT. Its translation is CSAGDADSGNTIYF.

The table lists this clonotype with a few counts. CDR3: CSVLPVRGSDTEAFF. Written as DNA, the CDR3 is TGCAGCGTTCTCCCTGTGAGGGGGTCAGACACTGAAGCTTTCTTT. The chain has TRBV29-1 and TRBJ1-1; possible D gene TRBD1, 6 bases. The ends were cut back, 5 bases at V and 3 bases at J, with 19 bases in the middle. Germline-derived CDR1 and CDR2 are SQVTM and ANQGSEA. CDR3 length: 15 amino acids.

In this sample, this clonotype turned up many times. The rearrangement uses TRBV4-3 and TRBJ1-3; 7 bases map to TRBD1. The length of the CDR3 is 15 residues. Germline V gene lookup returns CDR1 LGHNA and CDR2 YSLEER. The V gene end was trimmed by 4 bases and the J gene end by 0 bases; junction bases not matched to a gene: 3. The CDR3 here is CASSLGTDSGNTIYF. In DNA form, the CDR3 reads TGCGCCAGCAGCCTAGGGACAGACTCTGGAAACACCATATATTTT.

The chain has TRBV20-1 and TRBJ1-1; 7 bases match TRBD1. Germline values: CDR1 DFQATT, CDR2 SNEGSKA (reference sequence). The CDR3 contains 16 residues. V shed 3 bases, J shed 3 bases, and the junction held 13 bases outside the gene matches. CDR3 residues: CSASLASGGPYTEAFF. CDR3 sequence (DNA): TGCAGTGCTAGCCTAGCCTCAGGGGGACCGTACACTGAAGCTTTCTTT.

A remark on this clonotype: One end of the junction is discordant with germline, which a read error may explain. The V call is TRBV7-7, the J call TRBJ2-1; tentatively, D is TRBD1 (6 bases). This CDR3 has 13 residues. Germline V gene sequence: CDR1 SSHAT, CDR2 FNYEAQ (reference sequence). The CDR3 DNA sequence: TGTGCTAGCAGCTTAATATCAGGGGATGAGCAGTTCTTC. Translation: CASSLISGDEQFF.

The CDR3 DNA follows: TGTGCCAGCAGGCCCGACCCCAACACCGGGGAGCTGTTTTTT. Its protein is CASRPDPNTGELFF. The chain has TRBV11-2 and TRBJ2-2; D remains unclear. The CDR3 sequence is 14 residues long. Looked up from germline, CDR1 is SGHAT and CDR2 is FQNNGV. V was cut by 6 bases and J by 2 bases, with 10 bases left in between.

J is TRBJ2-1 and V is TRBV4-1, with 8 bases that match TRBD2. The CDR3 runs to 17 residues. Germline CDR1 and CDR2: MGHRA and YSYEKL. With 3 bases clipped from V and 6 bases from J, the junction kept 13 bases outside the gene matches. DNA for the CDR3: TGCGCCAGCAGCCACATCCCAGGGACTAGAAGTTCCAATGAGCAGTTCTTC. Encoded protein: CASSHIPGTRSSNEQFF.

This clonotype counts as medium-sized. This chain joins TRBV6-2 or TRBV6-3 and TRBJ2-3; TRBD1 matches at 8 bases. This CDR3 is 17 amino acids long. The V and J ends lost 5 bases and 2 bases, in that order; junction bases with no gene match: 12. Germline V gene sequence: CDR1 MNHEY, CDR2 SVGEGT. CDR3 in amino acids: CASSKGGQGHFTDTQYF. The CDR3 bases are TGTGCCAGCAGTAAAGGCGGACAGGGACACTTCACAGATACGCAGTATTTT.

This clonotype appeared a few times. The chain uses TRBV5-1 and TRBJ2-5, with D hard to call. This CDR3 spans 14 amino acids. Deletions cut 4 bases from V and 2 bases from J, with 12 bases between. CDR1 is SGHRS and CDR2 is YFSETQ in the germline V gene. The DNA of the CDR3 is TGCGCCAGCAGCCATCCCGGGTTTCAAGAGACCCAGTACTTC. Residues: CASSHPGFQETQYF. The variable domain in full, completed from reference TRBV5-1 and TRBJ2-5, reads KAGVTQTPRYLIKTRGQQVTLSCSPISGHRSVSWYQQTPGQGLQFLFEYFSETQRNKGNFPGRFSGRQFSNSRSEMNVSTLELGDSALYLCASSHPGFQETQYFGPGTRLLVL.

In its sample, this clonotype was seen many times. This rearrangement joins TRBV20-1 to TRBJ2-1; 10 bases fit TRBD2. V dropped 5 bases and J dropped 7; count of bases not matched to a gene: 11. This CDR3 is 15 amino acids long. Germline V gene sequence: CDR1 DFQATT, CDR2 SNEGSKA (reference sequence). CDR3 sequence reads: CSALTGLAETNEQFF. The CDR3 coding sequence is TGCAGTGCTCTAACCGGACTAGCGGAGACGAATGAGCAGTTCTTC.

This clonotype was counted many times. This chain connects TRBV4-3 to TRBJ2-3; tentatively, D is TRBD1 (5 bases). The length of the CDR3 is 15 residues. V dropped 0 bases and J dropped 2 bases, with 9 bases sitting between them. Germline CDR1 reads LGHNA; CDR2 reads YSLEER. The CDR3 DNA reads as TGCGCCAGCAGCCAAGAAAGGGGTCCCACAGATACGCAGTATTTT. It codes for CASSQERGPTDTQYF.

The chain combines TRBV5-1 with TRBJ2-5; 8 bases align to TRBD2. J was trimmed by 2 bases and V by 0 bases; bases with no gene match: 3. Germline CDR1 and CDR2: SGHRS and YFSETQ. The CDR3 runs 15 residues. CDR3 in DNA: TGCGCCAGCAGCTTGGCAGCTAGCGGGCAAGAGACCCAGTACTTC. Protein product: CASSLAASGQETQYF.

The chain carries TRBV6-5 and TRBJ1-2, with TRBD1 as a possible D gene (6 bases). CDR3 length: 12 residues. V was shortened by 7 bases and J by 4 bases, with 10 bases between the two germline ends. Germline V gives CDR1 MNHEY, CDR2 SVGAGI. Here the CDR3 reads CASMADSYGYTF. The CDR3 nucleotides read TGTGCCAGCATGGCGGACAGCTATGGCTACACCTTC.

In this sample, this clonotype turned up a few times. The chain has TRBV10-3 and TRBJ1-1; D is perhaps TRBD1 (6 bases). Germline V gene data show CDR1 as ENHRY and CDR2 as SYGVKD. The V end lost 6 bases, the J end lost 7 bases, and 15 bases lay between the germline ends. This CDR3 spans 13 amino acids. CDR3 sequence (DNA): TGTGCCATCAGCGCGAACAGGGACAATGAAGCTTTCTTT. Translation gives CAISANRDNEAFF.

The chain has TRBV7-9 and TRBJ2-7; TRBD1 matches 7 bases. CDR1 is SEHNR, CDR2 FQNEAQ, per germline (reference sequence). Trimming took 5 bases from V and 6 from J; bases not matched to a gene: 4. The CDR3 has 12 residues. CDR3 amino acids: CASSPQGREQYF. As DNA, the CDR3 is TGTGCCAGCAGCCCACAGGGGCGCGAGCAGTACTTC.

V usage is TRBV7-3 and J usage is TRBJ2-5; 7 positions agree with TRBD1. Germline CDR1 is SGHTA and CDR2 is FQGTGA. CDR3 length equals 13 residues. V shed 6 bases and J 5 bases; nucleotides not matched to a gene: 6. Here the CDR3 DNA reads TGTGCCAGCAGTGTGACAGGGCGGGAGACCCAGTACTTC. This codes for CASSVTGRETQYF.

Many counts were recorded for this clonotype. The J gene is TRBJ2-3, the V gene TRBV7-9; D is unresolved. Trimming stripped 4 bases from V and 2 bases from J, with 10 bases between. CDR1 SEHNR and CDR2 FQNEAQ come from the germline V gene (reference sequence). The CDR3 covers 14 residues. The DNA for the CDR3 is TGTGCCAGCAGCTCATTTCGGGTCACAGATACGCAGTATTTT. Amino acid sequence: CASSSFRVTDTQYF.